Below are 21 T cell receptor beta chains sequenced from a single sample in a study of cytomegalovirus exposure and HLA in healthy donors. 60 Vbeta and 13 Jbeta primers were used in PCR. Clones were read by immunoSEQ multiplex PCR, and TCRdb kept only the in-frame ones, dropping some. The sample includes some 160,000 clones. Sequenced material: PBMCs. Receptors originate from a man aged 30-40 years in good health and CMV-seronegative.

The chain recombines TRBV4-1 with TRBJ1-1, with 7 bases identical to TRBD1. CDR1 MGHRA and CDR2 YSYEKL come from the germline V gene. J was trimmed by 4 bases and V by 5 bases; bases with no gene match: 10. This CDR3 has 15 amino acids. The CDR3: CASSVNTGVGTEAFF. In DNA, the CDR3 is TGCGCCAGCAGCGTAAATACAGGGGTGGGCACTGAAGCTTTCTTT.

The rearrangement joins TRBV6-1 to TRBJ1-2; D uncertain. The V and J ends lost 2 bases and 4 bases respectively, with 8 bases between them. CDR3 length: 13 residues. Germline V gene data show CDR1 as MNHNS and CDR2 as SASEGT. CDR3 in amino acids: CASSETAVYGYTF. CDR3 nucleotide sequence: TGTGCCAGCAGTGAAACGGCGGTCTATGGCTACACCTTC.

This sequence joins TRBV18 and TRBJ2-2; weak D call: TRBD1 (6 bases). Trimming removed 4 bases at V and 3 bases at J, with 9 bases between. The V gene's germline CDR1 is KGHSH and CDR2 LQKENI. The CDR3 contains 14 residues. The CDR3 loop is CASSRRGDTGELFF. CDR3 coding DNA: TGTGCCAGCTCACGCAGGGGCGACACCGGGGAGCTGTTTTTT.

The chain has TRBV9 and TRBJ2-2, with TRBD2 matching 8 bases. The germline V gene has CDR1 SGDLS and CDR2 YYNGEE. The length of the CDR3 is 16 residues. Trimming removed 0 bases from V and 2 bases from J; junction bases left unmatched: 3. The CDR3 region has the DNA TGTGCCAGCAGCGTAGAACTAGCGGCAAACACCGGGGAGCTGTTTTTT. As protein: CASSVELAANTGELFF.

The chain is built from TRBV9 and TRBJ1-5; no firm D call. Germline CDR1 reads SGDLS; CDR2 reads YYNGEE. The CDR3 extends over 15 amino acids. V was trimmed by 2 bases and J by 5 bases, leaving 14 bases between them. The DNA for the CDR3 is TGTGCCAGCAGCGTCGGTGATGACATTGATCAGCCCCAGCATTTT. Its protein product is CASSVGDDIDQPQHF. The full variable domain, its missing parts supplied by reference TRBV9 and TRBJ1-5, is DSGVTQTPKHLITATGQRVTLRCSPRSGDLSVYWYQQSLDQGLQFLIQYYNGEERAKGNILERFSAQQFPDLHSELNLSSLELGDSALYFCASSVGDDIDQPQHFGDGTRLSIL.

This chain links TRBV5-1 with TRBJ2-2; 7 nucleotides match TRBD2. The CDR3 has 17 amino acids. Germline loops: CDR1 SGHRS, CDR2 YFSETQ. V was pared by 5 bases and J by 3 bases, with 13 bases of the junction left unmatched. As DNA, the CDR3 is TGCGCCAGCAGGGCTGAAGGGCTAGCGGCTTACACCGGGGAGCTGTTTTTT. It translates to CASRAEGLAAYTGELFF.

This rearrangement joins TRBV5-1 to TRBJ1-5; TRBD1 matches at 9 bases. The CDR3 loop spans 17 amino acids. V lost 0 bases, J lost 0 bases, and 4 bases stayed unmatched. Germline CDR1 reads SGHRS; CDR2 reads YFSETQ. CDR3 nucleotides: TGCGCCAGCAGCTTGGAGAGACAGGGGGATAGCAATCAGCCCCAGCATTTT. Its protein product is CASSLERQGDSNQPQHF.

This rearrangement joins TRBV4-1 to TRBJ1-2; D perhaps matches TRBD1 (6 bases). The CDR3 length is 14 residues. V shed 0 bases and J shed 4 bases, with 9 bases lying between them. Germline assignment: CDR1 MGHRA and CDR2 YSYEKL. The CDR3 protein is CASSQDNRAYGYTF. The CDR3 DNA sequence: TGCGCCAGCAGCCAAGATAACAGGGCCTATGGCTACACCTTC.

The J gene is TRBJ1-2, the V gene TRBV5-6; no clear D gene. Trimming took 4 bases from V and 0 from J, leaving 10 bases between them. From germline, CDR1 is SGHDT and CDR2 YYEEEE. The CDR3 extends over 14 amino acids. CDR3 loop: CASSPPLTNYGYTF. CDR3 bases: TGTGCCAGCAGCCCCCCACTCACTAACTATGGCTACACCTTC.

This chain joins TRBV6-1 and TRBJ1-3; D is undetermined. CDR1 is MNHNS and CDR2 is SASEGT in the germline V gene. The CDR3 length is 11 residues. Trimming removed 0 bases at V and 16 bases at J, with 10 bases between. CDR3: CASSEAGRIYF. Written as DNA, the CDR3 is TGTGCCAGCAGTGAAGCTGGCAGAATCTATTTT.

V gene TRBV28 combines with J gene TRBJ1-2, with TRBD1 identical over 8 bases. V was pared by 7 bases and J by 6 bases, with 7 bases of the junction left unmatched. The CDR3 covers 13 residues. CDR1 is MDHEN and CDR2 is SYDVKM in the germline V gene. The DNA for the CDR3 is TGTGCCAGCAACTACCAGGGGGCGAATGGCTACACCTTC. It translates to CASNYQGANGYTF.

This sequence joins TRBV28 and TRBJ2-4; maybe TRBD1 (5 bases). Deletions cut 2 bases from V and 9 bases from J, with 5 bases between. The CDR3 has 11 residues. The germline V gene has CDR1 MDHEN and CDR2 SYDVKM. The CDR3 sequence is CASSLRGIQYF. The CDR3 region has the DNA TGTGCCAGCAGTTTAAGGGGCATTCAGTACTTC. Full variable domain (outside the CDR3, taken from reference TRBV28 and TRBJ2-4): DVKVTQSSRYLVKRTGEKVFLECVQDMDHENMFWYRQDPGLGLRLIYFSYDVKMKEKGDIPEGYSVSREKKERFSLILESASTNQTSMYLCASSLRGIQYFGAGTRLSVL.

The rearrangement joins TRBV7-9 to TRBJ1-1, with a possible D match to TRBD1 (5 bases). There are 13 residues in the CDR3. The V gene lost 6 bases and the J gene lost 6 bases, with 14 bases spanning the gap. Germline V CDR1 and CDR2: SEHNR, FQNEAQ (reference sequence). The CDR3 DNA is TGTGCCAGCAGACAGGTACGCGAAGCTGAAGCTTTCTTT. This sequence encodes CASRQVREAEAFF.

The chain carries TRBV19 and TRBJ1-4, with unresolved D. This CDR3 is 14 amino acids long. CDR1 and CDR2 (germline): LNHDA, SQIVND (reference sequence). V lost 3 bases and J 6 bases, leaving 11 bases between the germline ends. CDR3 DNA: TGTGCCAGTAGTATCGGGTCCCCGTATGAAAAACTGTTTTTT. It encodes CASSIGSPYEKLFF.

The rearrangement joins TRBV6-5 to TRBJ1-2, with D maybe TRBD1 (6 bases). Trimming left V 6 bases short and J 4 bases short, with 15 bases between. Germline V lookup: CDR1 MNHEY, CDR2 SVGAGI. This CDR3 spans 14 amino acids. CDR3 in DNA: TGTGCCAGCAGATTCCCCGGGACATCCTATGGCTACACCTTC. Protein: CASRFPGTSYGYTF.

V usage is TRBV30 and J usage is TRBJ1-2, with D tentatively TRBD1 (6 bases). Germline-derived CDR1 and CDR2 are GTSNPN and SVGIG (reference sequence). This CDR3 has 12 residues. V was trimmed by 2 bases and J by 5 bases, leaving 9 bases between them. CDR3 amino acids: CAWSTTGYGYTF. The CDR3 DNA reads as TGTGCCTGGAGTACAACAGGGTATGGCTACACCTTC.

The chain employs TRBV5-1 and TRBJ2-1; D is perhaps TRBD2 (6 bases). Germline V CDR1 and CDR2: SGHRS, YFSETQ. The CDR3 sequence is 15 residues long. V lost 0 bases and J 5 bases, leaving 12 bases between the germline ends. In DNA, the CDR3 is TGCGCCAGCAGCTTGGCTACGACTAGAAACAATGAGCAGTTCTTC. Translated: CASSLATTRNNEQFF.

J is TRBJ1-5 and V is TRBV6-5, with D perhaps TRBD1 (6 bases). This CDR3 has 15 amino acids. Germline V gene sequence: CDR1 MNHEY, CDR2 SVGAGI. Trimming took 6 bases from V and 6 from J, leaving 18 bases between them. The CDR3 coding sequence is TGTGCCAGCAGCCTAGGGGGTGCGGTCGGTCAGCCCCAGCATTTT. Amino acid sequence: CASSLGGAVGQPQHF.

This chain joins TRBV11-2 and TRBJ2-1; maybe TRBD2 (7 bases). This CDR3 region has 16 residues. The germline gives CDR1 SGHAT, CDR2 FQNNGV. V was clipped by 3 bases and J by 5 bases, with 17 bases between them. CDR3 nucleotide sequence: TGTGCCAGCAGCTTCCTAGGGGGGGGGACTGACAATGAGCAGTTCTTC. Translated, it gives CASSFLGGGTDNEQFF. The full variable domain, with the rest looked up from reference TRBV11-2 and TRBJ2-1, is EAGVAQSPRYKIIEKRQSVAFWCNPISGHATLYWYQQILGQGPKLLIQFQNNGVVDDSQLPKDRFSAERLKGVDSTLKIQPAKLEDSAVYLCASSFLGGGTDNEQFFGPGTRLTVL.

The chain joins TRBV20-1 to TRBJ2-1, with D perhaps matching TRBD2 (6 bases). Germline loops: CDR1 DFQATT, CDR2 SNEGSKA (reference sequence). The length of the CDR3 is 11 residues. V gave up 1 base and J gave up 10 bases, with 8 bases separating them. CDR3 DNA sequence: TGCAGTGCTAGAGCTAGCGAGGAGCAGTTCTTC. Amino acid sequence: CSARASEEQFF.

The rearrangement links TRBV2 to TRBJ2-3; 7 bases map to TRBD1. This CDR3 has 14 amino acids. V dropped 11 bases and J dropped 0; count of bases not matched to a gene: 8. Per germline, CDR1 SNHLY and CDR2 FYNNEI. CDR3 sequence (DNA): TGTGCCGGGAGACAGGGTCGGAGCACAGATACGCAGTATTTT. Translation gives CAGRQGRSTDTQYF. The whole variable domain, filled in from reference TRBV2 and TRBJ2-3, reads EPEVTQTPSHQVTQMGQEVILRCVPISNHLYFYWYRQILGQKVEFLVSFYNNEISEKSEIFDDQFSVERPDGSNFTLKIRSTKLEDSAMYFCAGRQGRSTDTQYFGPGTRLTVL.